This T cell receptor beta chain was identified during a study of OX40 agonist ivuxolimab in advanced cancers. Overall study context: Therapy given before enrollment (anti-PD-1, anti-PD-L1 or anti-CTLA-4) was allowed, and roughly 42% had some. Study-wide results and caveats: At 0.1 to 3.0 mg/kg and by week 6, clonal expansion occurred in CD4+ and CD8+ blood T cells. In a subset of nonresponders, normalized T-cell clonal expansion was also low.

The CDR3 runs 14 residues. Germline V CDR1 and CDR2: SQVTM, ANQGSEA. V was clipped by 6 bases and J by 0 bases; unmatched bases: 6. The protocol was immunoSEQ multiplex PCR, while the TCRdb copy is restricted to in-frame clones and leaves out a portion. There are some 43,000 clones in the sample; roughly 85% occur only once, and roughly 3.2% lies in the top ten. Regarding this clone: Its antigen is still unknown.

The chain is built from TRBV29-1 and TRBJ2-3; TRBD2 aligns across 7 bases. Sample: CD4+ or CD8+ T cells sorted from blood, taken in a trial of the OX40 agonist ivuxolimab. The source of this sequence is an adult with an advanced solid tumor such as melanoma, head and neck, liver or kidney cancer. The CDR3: CSVGGGPSTDTQYF. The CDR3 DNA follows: TGCAGCGTGGGGGGAGGGCCTAGCACAGATACGCAGTATTTT.